The 20 T cell receptor beta chains presented below share a single source sample, sequenced in a study of CD8+ T cells in alopecia areata. It was cDNA, reverse transcribed from extracted RNA, that served as the sequencing template. The method was immunoSEQ multiplex PCR; TCRdb's version includes in-frame clones alone and lacks a portion of them. The repertoire holds around 300,000 clones, with around three fifths as singletons. Treatment specified: oral pan-JAK inhibitor, 5-10 mg twice daily. The sample here was CD4+ T cells sorted from blood, taken around week 54, from a patient treated with tofacitinib. The receptors here all came from a human donor with alopecia areata.

This clone was seen a handful of times. The V call is TRBV12-5, the J call TRBJ2-4; TRBD1 aligns across 7 bases. Trimming took 2 bases from V and 0 from J; bases not matched to a gene: 10. The CDR3 contains 18 residues. Germline lookup yields CDR1 LGHNT and CDR2 FRNRAP. This chain's CDR3 is CASGLLVGTELAKNIQYF. The CDR3 nucleotides are TGTGCTAGTGGTTTGTTGGTCGGGACAGAACTAGCCAAAAACATTCAGTACTTC. Combining the CDR3 with reference TRBV12-5 and TRBJ2-4 gives the whole variable domain DARVTQTPRHKVTEMGQEVTMRCQPILGHNTVFWYRQTMMQGLELLAYFRNRAPLDDSGMPKDRFSAEMPDATLATLKIQPSEPRDSAVYFCASGLLVGTELAKNIQYFGAGTRLSVL.

This sequence joins TRBV30 and TRBJ2-1, with 7 bases matching TRBD2. Unmatched junction bases numbered 3, after V lost 7 bases and J lost 0 bases. This CDR3 contains 13 residues. Per germline, CDR1 GTSNPN and CDR2 SVGIG (reference sequence). The chain's CDR3 is CASGGSSYNEQFF. CDR3 in DNA: TGTGCCTCCGGGGGGAGCTCCTACAATGAGCAGTTCTTC. The complete variable domain, with remaining parts taken from reference TRBV30 and TRBJ2-1, reads SQTIHQWPATLVQPVGSPLSLECTVEGTSNPNLYWYRQAAGRGLQLLFYSVGIGQISSEVPQNLSASRPQDRQFILSSKKLLLSDSGFYLCASGGSSYNEQFFGPGTRLTVL.

CDR3 sequence: CASSLQVQETQYF. The CDR3 DNA sequence: TGCGCCAGCAGCTTGCAAGTGCAAGAGACCCAGTACTTC. The chain carries TRBV5-1 and TRBJ2-5; D is unresolved. The germline V and J ends were trimmed by 1 base and 2 bases, with 6 bases remaining between them. The germline CDR1 and CDR2 sequences are SGHRS and YFSETQ. The CDR3 is 13 residues long.

V usage is TRBV13 and J usage is TRBJ2-2, with no clear D. Germline assignment: CDR1 PRHDT and CDR2 FYEKMQ (reference sequence). Trimming took off 2 bases at V and 5 bases at J, with 9 bases between the two ends. The CDR3 extends over 14 amino acids. The CDR3 nucleotides are TGTGCCAGCAGCTTACCGGGTCTGACCGGGGAGCTGTTTTTT. It specifies CASSLPGLTGELFF.

V is TRBV5-6 and J is TRBJ2-5; D is undetermined. CDR3 size: 11 residues. Trimming took 3 bases from V and 7 from J, leaving 7 bases between them. The germline V gene encodes CDR1 SGHDT and CDR2 YYEEEE. CDR3 DNA: TGTGCCAGCAGCTCGACGGGGACCCAGTACTTC. Amino acid sequence: CASSSTGTQYF.

V and J are TRBV12-5 and TRBJ1-1; 9 bases align to TRBD1. J lost 7 bases, V lost 5 bases, and 11 bases had no gene match. Looked up from germline, CDR1 is LGHNT and CDR2 is FRNRAP. The CDR3 covers 15 residues. CDR3 sequence (DNA): TGTGCTAGTGGTGCGCCGGACAGGGGTATAGGTGAAGCTTTCTTT. Its protein is CASGAPDRGIGEAFF.

V is TRBV9 and J is TRBJ1-6; no firm D call. V was pared by 0 bases and J by 5 bases, with 18 bases between. CDR3 size: 18 residues. CDR1 SGDLS and CDR2 YYNGEE come from the germline V gene. CDR3 nucleotide sequence: TGTGCCAGCAGCGTAGATAAGGGCGTAATGGTCAATAATTCACCCCTCCACTTT. It codes for CASSVDKGVMVNNSPLHF.

This chain links TRBV30 with TRBJ2-2; tentative D call: TRBD1 (5 bases). Trimming stripped 4 bases from V and 1 base from J, with 13 bases between. This CDR3 is 15 amino acids long. The V gene's germline CDR1 is GTSNPN and CDR2 SVGIG (reference sequence). The CDR3 sequence is CAWNRQLGNTGELFF. In nucleotides, the CDR3 is TGTGCCTGGAATCGACAGTTAGGGAACACCGGGGAGCTGTTTTTT.

V is TRBV5-1 and J is TRBJ2-2; a weak D match, TRBD2 (6 bases). V dropped 1 base and J dropped 4 bases, with 14 bases sitting between them. The CDR3 is 16 residues long. Germline V gene data show CDR1 as SGHRS and CDR2 as YFSETQ. The CDR3 nucleotides are TGCGCCAGCAGCTTGCGGGACTCGCGGGGCACCGGGGAGCTGTTTTTT. This codes for CASSLRDSRGTGELFF.

J is TRBJ1-1 and V is TRBV4-3; D gene unclear. The V gene lost 2 bases and the J gene lost 2 bases, with 6 bases spanning the gap. This CDR3 region has 13 residues. The germline gives CDR1 LGHNA, CDR2 YSLEER. The CDR3, as DNA: TGCGCCAGCAGCCAAATGCACAACACTGAAGCTTTCTTT. Its protein is CASSQMHNTEAFF.

This chain connects TRBV11-1 to TRBJ2-2; 10 bases match TRBD1. This CDR3 is 15 amino acids long. V lost 6 bases, J lost 5 bases, and 6 bases stayed unmatched. Germline loops: CDR1 SGHAT, CDR2 FQDESV (reference sequence). The CDR3 region has the DNA TGTGCCAGCAGAAGGGACAGGGGTCGAACCGGGGAGCTGTTTTTT. Its translation: CASRRDRGRTGELFF.

The chain uses TRBV6-5 and TRBJ2-2; a possible D gene is TRBD1 (5 bases). Germline assignment: CDR1 MNHEY and CDR2 SVGAGI. CDR3 length equals 15 residues. Trimming pared 2 bases from V and 0 bases from J, leaving 7 bases between. The CDR3 reads CASSYVGPNTGELFF. CDR3 coding DNA: TGTGCCAGCAGTTACGTGGGGCCGAACACCGGGGAGCTGTTTTTT.

J is TRBJ2-5 and V is TRBV29-1; D may be TRBD1 (6 bases). Trimming removed 8 bases from V and 7 bases from J, with 23 bases in between. The CDR3 has 14 amino acids. Germline V CDR1 and CDR2: SQVTM, ANQGSEA. CDR3 coding DNA: TGCAGCTTGTCGACCCGACAGGCTCCAGGGACCCAGTACTTC. Encoded protein: CSLSTRQAPGTQYF.

The rearrangement joins TRBV30 to TRBJ2-2; 8 bases match TRBD2. This CDR3 has 15 amino acids. From germline, CDR1 is GTSNPN and CDR2 SVGIG (reference sequence). J gave up 3 bases and V 0 bases, and 3 bases lay outside the gene matches. CDR3: CAWSVKRGYTGELFF. The CDR3 DNA is TGTGCCTGGAGTGTAAAGCGGGGGTACACCGGGGAGCTGTTTTTT.

This clone appeared once. This chain joins TRBV7-2 and TRBJ1-2; 8 bases fit TRBD1. The CDR3 consists of 12 residues. V was clipped by 6 bases and J by 10 bases; unmatched bases: 7. Germline V lookup: CDR1 SGHTA, CDR2 FQGNSA. The CDR3 is CASRGTGPIYTF. CDR3 coding DNA: TGTGCCAGCAGGGGGACAGGTCCCATCTACACCTTC.

The chain employs TRBV29-1 and TRBJ1-1; weak D call: TRBD1 (6 bases). V gave up 2 bases and J gave up 1 base, with 11 bases separating them. The CDR3 runs to 14 residues. Looked up from germline, CDR1 is SQVTM and CDR2 is ANQGSEA. The CDR3 sequence is CSVEHQGRNTEAFF. The CDR3 bases are TGCAGCGTTGAACATCAGGGGAGGAACACTGAAGCTTTCTTT.

The chain couples TRBV20-1 to TRBJ1-5; D is unresolved. V was shortened by 6 bases and J by 15 bases, with 18 bases between the two germline ends. Germline V CDR1 and CDR2: DFQATT, SNEGSKA (reference sequence). This CDR3 comprises 11 residues. CDR3 DNA sequence: TGCAGTGCCCGACAAGGCCGGGAGGGGCATTTT. The encoded protein is CSARQGREGHF.

The table lists this clone with a few counts. This same CDR3 is encoded by further DNA sequences in the sample. V and J are TRBV5-1 and TRBJ2-2, with 8 bases lining up with TRBD1. The CDR3 is 15 amino acids. V trimming: 4 bases; J trimming: 1 base; junction bases outside the gene matches: 3. The germline CDR1 and CDR2 sequences are SGHRS and YFSETQ. CDR3 protein: CASSTGTGNTGELFF. CDR3 nucleotides: TGCGCCAGCAGCACCGGGACAGGGAACACCGGGGAGCTGTTTTTT.

The chain joins TRBV30 to TRBJ2-3; D remains unclear. The CDR3 totals 12 residues. CDR1 and CDR2 from the germline V gene are GTSNPN and SVGIG (reference sequence). Trimming stripped 1 base from V and 3 bases from J, with 5 bases between. In DNA form, the CDR3 reads TGTGCCTGGAGTGCCCAAACAGATACGCAGTATTTT. Amino acid sequence: CAWSAQTDTQYF.

V is TRBV11-2 and J is TRBJ1-2; 10 bases match TRBD1. The V segment lost 4 bases and the J segment 4 bases; nucleotides outside the gene matches: 9. CDR1 SGHAT and CDR2 FQNNGV come from the germline V gene. The CDR3 is 16 amino acids. CDR3 region: CASSSLSGQGGYGYTF. For the CDR3, the DNA is TGTGCCAGCAGCTCGTTAAGCGGACAGGGGGGCTATGGCTACACCTTC.